These 23 T cell receptor beta chains were all obtained from the same sample, sequenced in a study of identical twins. TCRdb re-called the 5' RACE reads with MiXCR, one entry per CDR3 protein. The sample includes a few hundred thousand distinct CDR3 sequences, roughly 9.5% seen only once; the top ten take roughly 3%. The same data also contributed to another study, on yellow fever vaccine responses in identical twins.

The sequenced sample consisted of PBMCs. These receptors were collected from a woman aged 18 to 35 in good health.

This clonotype was seen a few times. This rearrangement joins TRBV30 to TRBJ1-1; D not resolved. V was clipped by 0 bases and J by 1 base, with 6 bases between them. The germline gives CDR1 GTSNPN, CDR2 SVGIG (reference sequence). The CDR3 extends over 13 amino acids. In DNA, the CDR3 is TGTGCCTGGAGTGTCTGGGAGAACACTGAAGCTTTCTTT. The encoded protein is CAWSVWENTEAFF.

This chain links TRBV6-1 with TRBJ2-7, with TRBD2 matching over 8 bases. CDR1 and CDR2 from the germline V gene are MNHNS and SASEGT. CDR3 length: 14 residues. Losses at the gene ends were 11 bases for V and 1 base for J; bases not matched to a gene: 10. The CDR3 sequence: CASHSGVGSYEQYF. The CDR3 DNA is TGTGCCTCCCATAGCGGGGTGGGGTCCTACGAGCAGTACTTC.

This chain joins TRBV5-1 and TRBJ1-1; unclear D gene. Germline V gene lookup returns CDR1 SGHRS and CDR2 YFSETQ. V shed 2 bases and J shed 5 bases, with 13 bases lying between them. The CDR3 has 14 residues. The CDR3 region is CASSFLPEGTEAFF. The DNA of the CDR3 is TGCGCCAGCAGCTTTTTACCTGAAGGGACTGAAGCTTTCTTT.

This chain uses TRBV4-1 with TRBJ2-3; 11 bases are a match to TRBD1. This CDR3 has 16 amino acids. Germline V lookup: CDR1 MGHRA, CDR2 YSYEKL. V shed 4 bases and J 4 bases; nucleotides not matched to a gene: 7. The chain's CDR3 is CASSPLGQGVPDTQYF. The CDR3 nucleotides read TGCGCCAGCAGCCCGTTGGGACAGGGGGTACCAGATACGCAGTATTTT.

The gene calls are TRBV12-3 or TRBV12-4 and TRBJ2-7, with 10 nucleotides matching TRBD2. The CDR3 contains 14 residues. With 6 bases clipped from V and 2 bases from J, the junction kept 4 bases outside the gene matches. The CDR3 DNA reads TGTGCCAGCAGACAAGCGGGAGGGCCCTACGAGCAGTACTTC. Residues: CASRQAGGPYEQYF.

This clonotype was observed a handful of times. The CDR3 loop reads CASSYGQGGRNIQYF. The CDR3 nucleotides read TGTGCCAGCAGCTACGGACAGGGGGGAAGGAACATTCAGTACTTC. The rearrangement uses TRBV5-6 and TRBJ2-4, with 10 bases aligning to TRBD1. Per the germline V gene, CDR1 is SGHDT and CDR2 is YYEEEE. The trim removed 3 bases at V and 7 bases at J, leaving 7 bases unmatched. The length of the CDR3 is 15 residues.

This clonotype was recorded a few times. The rearrangement uses TRBV21-1 and TRBJ2-7; the table's TRBD2 call for D was not verified on the DNA. TRBV21-1 is a pseudogene. The CDR3 is 17 residues long. Written as DNA, the CDR3 is TGTGCCAGCAGCGACGGACTAGCGGGGACTCCTCCGAAGGAGCAGTACTTC. Translated, it gives CASSDGLAGTPPKEQYF.

In this sample, this clonotype turned up many times. V is TRBV29-1 and J is TRBJ1-2, with TRBD1 identical over 11 bases. The V gene's germline CDR1 is SQVTM and CDR2 ANQGSEA. There are 14 residues in the CDR3. Trimming cost V 6 bases and J 8 bases; bases outside gene matches: 11. CDR3 DNA: TGCAGCGTCGCTTTTCTGGACAGGGGGCAAGGCTACACCTTC. It yields the protein CSVAFLDRGQGYTF.

This clonotype has ten or more counts. The V gene is TRBV15, the J gene TRBJ1-1; D ambiguous. Trimming stripped 0 bases from V and 0 bases from J, with 5 bases between. The CDR3 loop spans 14 amino acids. In germline, CDR1 is LNHNV, CDR2 YYDKDF (reference sequence). As DNA, the CDR3 is TGTGCCACCAGCAGAGACCGGTTGAACACTGAAGCTTTCTTT. This translates into CATSRDRLNTEAFF.

This clonotype showed up just a few times. This sequence joins TRBV11-2 and TRBJ1-5, with 10 bases fitting TRBD1. This CDR3 spans 16 amino acids. The V and J ends lost 5 bases and 3 bases, in that order; junction bases with no gene match: 7. CDR1 is SGHAT, CDR2 FQNNGV, per germline. The CDR3 loop reads CASSEGQGFPNQPQHF. The CDR3 bases are TGTGCCAGCAGCGAGGGACAGGGGTTCCCCAATCAGCCCCAGCATTTT.

This clonotype occurred a few times. This chain links TRBV29-1 with TRBJ2-5, with a weak D call TRBD1 (6 bases). The ends were cut back, 6 bases at V and 7 bases at J, with 9 bases in the middle. This CDR3 is built from 10 residues. CDR1 is SQVTM, CDR2 ANQGSEA, per germline. The CDR3 sequence is CSVEQGTQYF. CDR3 DNA: TGCAGCGTAGAACAGGGGACCCAGTACTTC. Supplemented by reference TRBV29-1 and TRBJ2-5, the full variable domain reads SAVISQKPSRDICQRGTSLTIQCQVDSQVTMMFWYRQQPGQSLTLIATANQGSEATYESGFVIDKFPISRPNLTFSTLTVSNMSPEDSSIYLCSVEQGTQYFGPGTRLLVL.

J is TRBJ2-7 and V is TRBV28; 10 bases agree with TRBD1. This CDR3 has 15 amino acids. J gave up 2 bases and V 8 bases, and 9 bases lay outside the gene matches. Germline V gene sequence: CDR1 MDHEN, CDR2 SYDVKM. The DNA for the CDR3 is TGTGCCAGCGGCTCGCCGGGGACAGGGGCCTACGAGCAGTACTTC. As protein: CASGSPGTGAYEQYF.

This clonotype has only a few counts. The CDR3 region has the DNA TGTGCCAGCAGTTACTCGTCGAGCAGGTCGCACTCTGGGGCCAACGTCCTGACTTTC. Its translation is CASSYSSSRSHSGANVLTF. The V gene is TRBV6-5, the J gene TRBJ2-6, with D unresolved. Germline V gene lookup returns CDR1 MNHEY and CDR2 SVGAGI. V was shortened by 0 bases and J by 0 bases, with 15 bases between the two germline ends. The CDR3 loop spans 19 amino acids.

The rearrangement links TRBV5-1 to TRBJ2-7; no clear D. From germline, CDR1 is SGHRS and CDR2 YFSETQ. V was trimmed by 4 bases and J by 1 base, leaving 12 bases between them. The length of the CDR3 is 14 residues. DNA for the CDR3: TGCGCCAGCAGCCCCCAGCCCCCATCCTACGAGCAGTACTTC. Encoded protein: CASSPQPPSYEQYF.

The J gene is TRBJ1-2, the V gene TRBV14; maybe TRBD1 (6 bases). V shed 0 bases and J shed 4 bases, with 15 bases lying between them. CDR1 and CDR2 (germline): SGHDN, FVKESK. The CDR3 totals 16 residues. CDR3 nucleotide sequence: TGTGCCAGCAGCCAAGAAATGGGGGCCCCGTCCTATGGCTACACCTTC. Encoded protein: CASSQEMGAPSYGYTF.

This rearrangement joins TRBV7-9 to TRBJ2-7, with D maybe TRBD1 (5 bases). Trimming removed 4 bases from V and 3 bases from J, with 10 bases in between. CDR1 and CDR2 from the germline V gene are SEHNR and FQNEAQ (reference sequence). The CDR3 loop spans 13 amino acids. Here the CDR3 reads CASSSTVHYEQYF. CDR3 in DNA: TGTGCCAGCAGCTCGACAGTTCACTACGAGCAGTACTTC.

This clonotype has just a few counts. The chain links TRBV7-2 to TRBJ1-1; 10 bases agree with TRBD1. Unmatched junction bases numbered 4, after V lost 4 bases and J lost 5 bases. Germline V gives CDR1 SGHTA, CDR2 FQGNSA. The CDR3 is made up of 14 amino acids. CDR3 region: CASSYPGQGTEAFF. CDR3 coding DNA: TGTGCCAGCAGCTACCCGGGACAGGGGACTGAAGCTTTCTTT.

This clonotype was seen more than once but under ten times. The chain joins TRBV11-2 to TRBJ2-1, with TRBD2 identical over 8 bases. This CDR3 has 15 amino acids. Trimming cost V 2 bases and J 8 bases; bases outside gene matches: 8. Germline CDR1 is SGHAT and CDR2 is FQNNGV. CDR3: CASSLTRGGNHEQFF. CDR3 nucleotides: TGTGCCAGCAGCTTAACCCGGGGGGGCAATCATGAGCAGTTCTTC.

The V call is TRBV19, the J call TRBJ1-5; 7 bases map to TRBD1. V was clipped by 2 bases and J by 3 bases; unmatched bases: 10. This CDR3 region has 17 residues. Germline values: CDR1 LNHDA, CDR2 SQIVND (reference sequence). CDR3 in amino acids: CASSISPQGKFNQPQHF. The CDR3 DNA reads as TGTGCCAGTAGTATATCCCCACAGGGGAAGTTCAATCAGCCCCAGCATTTT.

As regards this clonotype: At one end the junction does not follow the germline gene, possibly because of a read error. V gene TRBV4-1 combines with J gene TRBJ2-1; TRBD2 might be the D (6 bases). CDR1 is MGHRA and CDR2 is YSYEKL in the germline V gene. The CDR3 is 16 amino acids. CDR3 residues: CASSLMAGIGNNEQSF. CDR3 in DNA: TGCGCCAGCAGCTTAATGGCGGGGATTGGAAACAATGAGCAGTCCTTC.

The table lists this clonotype with a few counts. V usage is TRBV6-5 and J usage is TRBJ2-7, with 10 bases identical to TRBD2. The CDR3 spans 15 residues. V lost 6 bases to trimming and J lost 3 bases; unmatched junction nucleotides: 8. CDR1 MNHEY and CDR2 SVGAGI come from the germline V gene. CDR3 in DNA: TGTGCCAGCAGGCTTACTAGCGGGGTCAACTACGAGCAGTACTTC. It is translated as CASRLTSGVNYEQYF.

This clonotype was observed at least ten times. The chain links TRBV7-9 to TRBJ2-3; 7 bases align to TRBD1. The CDR3 extends over 14 amino acids. The J segment lost 4 bases and the V segment lost 4 bases, leaving 5 bases of the junction unmatched. CDR1 SEHNR and CDR2 FQNEAQ come from the germline V gene (reference sequence). The CDR3 loop reads CASSSPDRADTQYF. In DNA form, the CDR3 reads TGTGCCAGCAGCTCGCCTGACAGGGCAGATACGCAGTATTTT. Full variable domain (rest looked up from reference TRBV7-9 and TRBJ2-3): DTGVSQNPRHKITKRGQNVTFRCDPISEHNRLYWYRQTLGQGPEFLTYFQNEAQLEKSRLLSDRFSAERPKGSFSTLEIQRTEQGDSAMYLCASSSPDRADTQYFGPGTRLTVL.

This clonotype was recorded many times. The chain combines TRBV5-1 with TRBJ2-7; possibly TRBD2 for D (6 bases). Trimming shortened V by 1 base and J by 0 bases, and 14 bases separated the two germline ends. The CDR3 is 16 residues long. Germline V gene data show CDR1 as SGHRS and CDR2 as YFSETQ. CDR3 coding DNA: TGCGCCAGCAGCTTGTTTCCAGGGAGGAGCTCCTACGAGCAGTACTTC. This gives the protein CASSLFPGRSSYEQYF.